The 2 T cell receptor beta chains below all came from one sample that was sequenced in a study of cytomegalovirus exposure and HLA in healthy donors. The PCR contained 60 Vbeta and 13 Jbeta primers. Some clones are missing from TCRdb's copy, which holds only in-frame ones; the method was immunoSEQ multiplex PCR. The sample lists 85,000 to 100,000 clones, around 77% occurring once. Sequencing was carried out using PBMCs. The receptors derive from a man aged 35 to 55 in good health and CMV-seronegative.

The V gene is TRBV25-1, the J gene TRBJ1-4; 7 bases match TRBD1. J was trimmed by 5 bases and V by 3 bases; bases with no gene match: 9. Germline V gene data show CDR1 as MGHDK and CDR2 as SYGVNS. The CDR3 is 16 amino acids. The CDR3 reads CASSDPRGRGNEKLFF. CDR3 DNA sequence: TGTGCCAGCAGTGACCCGAGGGGGCGAGGGAATGAAAAACTGTTTTTT.

This chain joins TRBV5-1 and TRBJ2-1; 8 bases align to TRBD2. Germline V gene sequence: CDR1 SGHRS, CDR2 YFSETQ. J was trimmed by 7 bases and V by 6 bases; bases with no gene match: 9. The CDR3 spans 14 residues. The CDR3 region has the DNA TGCGCCAGCAACCCCGGGACTAGTCAAAATGAGCAGTTCTTC. Amino acid sequence: CASNPGTSQNEQFF.